The following is a T cell receptor (beta chain) sequence with its context. This sample was taken from a study of cytomegalovirus exposure and HLA in healthy donors. Nominally healthy donors provided the samples, though records likely missed some immune exposures. Researchers ran the PCR with 60 Vbeta and 13 Jbeta primers. TCRdb's table, derived via immunoSEQ multiplex PCR, lists solely in-frame clones and lacks some. The sample contains fewer than 200,000 clones, roughly 87% of which appear only once. The germline gives CDR1 KGHSH, CDR2 LQKENI. Unmatched junction bases numbered 12, after V lost 6 bases and J lost 5 bases. There are 16 residues in the CDR3.

This receptor was taken from a woman in her 30s in good health and CMV-seronegative. The gene calls are TRBV18 and TRBJ1-5; 8 bases line up with TRBD1. The specimen was PBMCs. This CDR3 is CASSPRFDRGYQPQHF. The CDR3 coding sequence is TGTGCCAGCTCTCCCCGCTTCGACAGGGGCTATCAGCCCCAGCATTTT.